This T cell receptor beta chain was profiled in a study of tumor-infiltrating lymphocytes in primary liver carcinoma. Study-wide context: Patients included men and women of 30 to 69 years. Findings and limits, study-wide: Only about 7-24% of top clones occurred in every one of the five tumor regions.

Unsorted bulk tissue, about 18-32 mg of it, served as the source for co-extraction of RNA and DNA. This CDR3 is built from 15 residues. The germline V gene has CDR1 ENHRY and CDR2 SYGVKD. Unmatched junction bases numbered 6, after V lost 6 bases and J lost 3 bases. This clonotype was recorded at least ten times. Antigen unknown. Synthesis of TCR beta cDNA was carried out from 450 to 650 ng total RNA with a constant-region primer. Amplification in three nested multiplex PCR rounds with slightly modified ARM-PCR gave rise to TCR beta libraries. Researchers ran the first two PCR rounds for approximately 10 cycles each with TRBV1-TRBV30 forward primers and a C-beta reverse primer. MiXCR, applied by TCRdb to the multiplex PCR reads, yields one record per CDR3 protein. The data contain 100,000 to 150,000 distinct CDR3 sequences, around two thirds of them singletons.

The gene calls are TRBV10-3 and TRBJ2-3, with TRBD2 matching over 10 bases. This sequence originates from a woman aged 60 to 75 with primary liver carcinoma and hepatitis B virus infection. Sequencing was performed on liver tumor tissue from sampling region 1. Documented subset: tumor region T1, superior pole. For the CDR3, the DNA is TGTGCCATCAGCTCCGGGACTAGCGAGACAGATACGCAGTATTTT. Protein: CAISSGTSETDTQYF.